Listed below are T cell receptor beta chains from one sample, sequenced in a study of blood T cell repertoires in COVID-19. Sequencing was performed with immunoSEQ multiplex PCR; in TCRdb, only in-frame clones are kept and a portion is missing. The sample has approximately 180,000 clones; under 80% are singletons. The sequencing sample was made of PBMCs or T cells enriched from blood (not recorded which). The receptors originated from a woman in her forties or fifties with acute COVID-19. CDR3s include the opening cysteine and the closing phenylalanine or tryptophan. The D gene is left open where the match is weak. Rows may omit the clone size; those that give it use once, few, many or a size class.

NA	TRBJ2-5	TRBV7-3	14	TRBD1	CASSSIGTVETQYF	TGTGCCAGCAGCTCGATAGGGACAGTCGAGACCCAGTACTTC
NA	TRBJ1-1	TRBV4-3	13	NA	CASSHSLNTEAFF	TGCGCCAGCAGCCACAGTTTGAACACTGAAGCTTTCTTT
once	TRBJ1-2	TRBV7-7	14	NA	CASSGRGTVGGYTF	TGTGCCAGCAGCGGACGGGGGACTGTGGGGGGCTACACCTTC
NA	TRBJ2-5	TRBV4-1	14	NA	CASSQGRNQETQYF	TGCGCCAGCAGCCAAGGGCGGAACCAAGAGACCCAGTACTTC
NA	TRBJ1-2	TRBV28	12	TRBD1	CASIGTGYGYTF	TGTGCCAGCATTGGGACAGGCTATGGCTACACCTTC
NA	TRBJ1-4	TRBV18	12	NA	CASSPQEEKLFF	TGTGCCAGCTCACCACAGGAGGAAAAACTGTTTTTT
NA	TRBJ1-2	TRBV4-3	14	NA	CASSQATVNYGYTF	TGCGCCAGCAGCCAAGCGACAGTTAACTATGGCTACACCTTC
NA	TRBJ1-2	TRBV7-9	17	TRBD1	CASSPRIPGQGAFGYTF	TGTGCCAGCAGCCCGCGAATCCCCGGACAGGGGGCGTTTGGCTACACCTTC
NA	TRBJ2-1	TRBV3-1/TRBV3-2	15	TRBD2	CASSRSGKFYNEQFF	TGTGCCAGCAGCCGTAGCGGGAAATTCTACAATGAGCAGTTCTTC
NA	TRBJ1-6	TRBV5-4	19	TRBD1	CASSLARDRRSSYNSPLHF	TGTGCCAGCAGCTTGGCCAGGGACAGGAGGAGCTCCTATAATTCACCCCTCCACTTT
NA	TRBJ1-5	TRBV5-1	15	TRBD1	CASSFGTGDNQPQHF	TGCGCCAGCAGCTTCGGGACAGGGGACAATCAGCCCCAGCATTTT
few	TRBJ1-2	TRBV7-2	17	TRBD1	CASSLVGTRTGRNGYTF	TGTGCCAGCAGCTTGGTGGGGACAAGGACAGGGCGGAATGGCTACACCTTC
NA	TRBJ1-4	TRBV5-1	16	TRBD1	CASSWQQGATNEKLFF	TGCGCCAGCAGCTGGCAACAGGGGGCAACTAATGAAAAACTGTTTTTT
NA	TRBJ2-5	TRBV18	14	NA	CASSPTAGVETQYF	TGTGCCAGCTCACCAACGGCCGGGGTCGAGACCCAGTACTTC
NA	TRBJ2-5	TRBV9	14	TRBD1	CASSVTGAQETQYF	TGTGCCAGCAGCGTCACAGGGGCTCAAGAGACCCAGTACTTC
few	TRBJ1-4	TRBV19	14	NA	CASRPRGDGEKLFF	TGTGCCAGTAGGCCCCGGGGGGATGGTGAAAAACTGTTTTTT
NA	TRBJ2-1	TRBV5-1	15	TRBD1	CASSSGTGEDNEQFF	TGCGCCAGCAGCTCAGGGACAGGGGAAGACAATGAGCAGTTCTTC
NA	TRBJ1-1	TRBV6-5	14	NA	CASSYSTGSTEAFF	TGTGCCAGCAGTTACTCGACAGGCAGCACTGAAGCTTTCTTT
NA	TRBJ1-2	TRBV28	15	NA	CASSLQGRSLYGYTF	TGTGCCAGCAGTTTGCAGGGGCGCTCACTCTATGGCTACACCTTC
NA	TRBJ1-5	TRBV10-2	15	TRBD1	CASSEVGRGNQPQHF	TGCGCCAGCAGTGAAGTCGGCAGGGGGAATCAGCCCCAGCATTTT
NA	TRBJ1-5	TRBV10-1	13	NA	CASSENENQPQHF	TGCGCCAGCAGTGAGAATGAGAATCAGCCCCAGCATTTT
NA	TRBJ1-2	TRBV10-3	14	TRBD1	CAISESGGIYGYTF	TGTGCCATCAGTGAGTCAGGGGGCATCTATGGCTACACCTTC
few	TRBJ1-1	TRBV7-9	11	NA	CASSPNVEAFF	TGTGCCAGCAGCCCTAACGTTGAAGCTTTCTTT
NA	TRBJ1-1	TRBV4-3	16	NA	CASSPTFNRVGTEAFF	TGCGCCAGCAGCCCTACCTTCAACAGGGTCGGCACTGAAGCTTTCTTT
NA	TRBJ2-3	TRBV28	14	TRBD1	CASSGTGISDTQYF	TGTGCCAGCAGCGGGACAGGGATTTCAGATACGCAGTATTTT
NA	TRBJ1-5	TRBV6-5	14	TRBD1	CASRGQGYNQPQHF	TGTGCCAGCAGGGGACAGGGGTACAATCAGCCCCAGCATTTT
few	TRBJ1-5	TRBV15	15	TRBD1	CATSYDRESNQPQHF	TGTGCCACCAGCTACGACAGGGAGAGCAATCAGCCCCAGCATTTT